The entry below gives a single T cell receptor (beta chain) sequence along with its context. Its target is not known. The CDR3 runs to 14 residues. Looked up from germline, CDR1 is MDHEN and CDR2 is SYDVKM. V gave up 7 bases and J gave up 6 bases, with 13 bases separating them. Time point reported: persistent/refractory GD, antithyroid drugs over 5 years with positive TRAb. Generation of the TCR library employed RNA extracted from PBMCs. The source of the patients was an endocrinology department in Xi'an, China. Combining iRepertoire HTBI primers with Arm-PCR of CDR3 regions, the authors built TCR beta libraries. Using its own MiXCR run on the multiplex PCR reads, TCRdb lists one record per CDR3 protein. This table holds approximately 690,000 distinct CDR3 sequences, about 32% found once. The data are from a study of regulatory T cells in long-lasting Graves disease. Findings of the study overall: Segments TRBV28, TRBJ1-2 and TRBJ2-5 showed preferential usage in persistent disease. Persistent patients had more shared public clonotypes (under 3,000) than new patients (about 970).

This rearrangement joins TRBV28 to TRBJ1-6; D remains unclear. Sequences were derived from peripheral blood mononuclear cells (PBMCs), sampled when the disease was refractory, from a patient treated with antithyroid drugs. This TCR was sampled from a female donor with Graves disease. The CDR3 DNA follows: TGTGCCAGCATTTCTAGGACGGTTAATTCACCCCTCCACTTT. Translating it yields CASISRTVNSPLHF.